These 5 T cell receptor beta chains originate from one sample sequenced in a study of blood T cells in healthy people across ages (dated by TCRdb to the mid-2010s). Libraries were built with 5' RACE. Sequencing took place on an Illumina HiSeq 2500. A second PCR of roughly 6 to 12 cycles was performed with a sample-barcoded 5' primer and a J-beta primer mix. The public reads were reprocessed in TCRdb via fastp at Q25 and MiXCR, keeping in-frame beta chains. Identical CDR3 protein sequences are pooled into one entry, listed with their most common genes and DNA. The sample table holds hundreds of thousands of distinct CDR3 sequences, of which under 80% were seen once. The ten most abundant clones make up 25% to 30% of the sample. The sample taken for sequencing was blood. These TCRs come from a man younger than 40 in good health.

The chain couples TRBV10-3 to TRBJ2-1, with 8 bases aligning to TRBD1. CDR3 length: 16 residues. V trimming: 8 bases; J trimming: 0 bases; junction bases outside the gene matches: 9. CDR1 is ENHRY, CDR2 SYGVKD, per germline. CDR3 in amino acids: CAIARGQGSSYNEQFF. Here the CDR3 DNA reads TGTGCCATCGCCAGAGGACAGGGAAGCTCCTACAATGAGCAGTTCTTC.

This clonotype has more than one count but fewer than ten. This chain joins TRBV7-2 and TRBJ1-5, with unresolved D. V was trimmed by 0 bases and J by 6 bases, leaving 12 bases between them. From germline, CDR1 is SGHTA and CDR2 FQGNSA. The CDR3 is 15 amino acids. The chain's CDR3 is CASSLATAAGQPQHF. CDR3 in DNA: TGTGCCAGCAGCTTAGCTACGGCCGCGGGTCAGCCCCAGCATTTT.

The rearrangement uses TRBV5-1 and TRBJ1-2, with TRBD1 matching 7 bases. V trimming: 3 bases; J trimming: 4 bases; junction bases outside the gene matches: 15. CDR1 and CDR2 (germline): SGHRS, YFSETQ. The CDR3 contains 17 residues. The CDR3: CASSWGPDRLNSYGYTF. The CDR3 DNA sequence: TGCGCCAGCAGCTGGGGCCCGGACAGGCTGAATAGCTATGGCTACACCTTC.

The chain employs TRBV5-1 and TRBJ1-1; 11 bases line up with TRBD1. The CDR3 sequence is 16 residues long. CDR1 and CDR2 from the germline V gene are SGHRS and YFSETQ. Unmatched junction bases numbered 6, after V lost 1 base and J lost 4 bases. The CDR3 loop reads CASSLSPGQGGTEAFF. As DNA, the CDR3 is TGCGCCAGCAGCTTGAGTCCGGGACAGGGGGGCACTGAAGCTTTCTTT.

The V call is TRBV9, the J call TRBJ1-6, with a weak D call TRBD1 (5 bases). The V gene lost 4 bases and the J gene lost 5 bases, with 25 bases spanning the gap. There are 19 residues in the CDR3. Germline values: CDR1 SGDLS, CDR2 YYNGEE. CDR3 amino acids: CASSPLARAELVNNSPLHF. Written as DNA, the CDR3 is TGTGCCAGCAGCCCTCTGGCCAGGGCCGAATTGGTTAATAATTCACCCCTCCACTTT.